This TCR beta chain comes out of a study of blood T cell repertoires in COVID-19. Study summary: Material from acute and convalescent COVID-19 was sourced from the United States, Italy and Spain.

Assay used: immunoSEQ multiplex PCR; TCRdb lists only in-frame clones, some missing. The table includes 5,700 or so clones, under 95% detected once. CDR3 size: 17 residues. The sample consisted of peripheral blood. The chain recombines TRBV21-1 with TRBJ1-1; the table calls TRBD1, which could not be checked here. TRBV21-1 is deemed a pseudogene. This receptor was identified in a human donor in a cohort sampled during active COVID-19. The CDR3 region is CASSFRERAGGCAEAFF. In DNA form, the CDR3 reads TGTGCCAGCAGCTTCAGAGAGAGGGCAGGGGGCTGTGCTGAAGCTTTCTTT.